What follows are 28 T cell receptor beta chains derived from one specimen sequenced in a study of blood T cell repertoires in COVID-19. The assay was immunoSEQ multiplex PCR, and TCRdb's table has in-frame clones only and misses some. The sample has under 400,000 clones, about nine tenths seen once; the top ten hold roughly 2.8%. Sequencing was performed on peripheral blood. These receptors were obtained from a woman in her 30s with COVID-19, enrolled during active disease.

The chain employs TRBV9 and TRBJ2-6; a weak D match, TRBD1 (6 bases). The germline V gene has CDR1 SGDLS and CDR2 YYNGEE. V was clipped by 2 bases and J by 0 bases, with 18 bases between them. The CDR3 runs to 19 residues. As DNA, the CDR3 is TGTGCCAGCAGCGTTGTTGGCGAGGACAGCCTCTCTGGGGCCAACGTCCTGACTTTC. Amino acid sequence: CASSVVGEDSLSGANVLTF.

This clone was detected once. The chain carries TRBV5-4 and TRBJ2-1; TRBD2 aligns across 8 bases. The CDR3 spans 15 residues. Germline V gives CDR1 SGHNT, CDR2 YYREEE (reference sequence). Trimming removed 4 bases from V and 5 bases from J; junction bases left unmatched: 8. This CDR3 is CASSPEVGRDNEQFF. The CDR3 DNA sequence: TGTGCCAGCAGCCCGGAGGTCGGGAGGGACAATGAGCAGTTCTTC.

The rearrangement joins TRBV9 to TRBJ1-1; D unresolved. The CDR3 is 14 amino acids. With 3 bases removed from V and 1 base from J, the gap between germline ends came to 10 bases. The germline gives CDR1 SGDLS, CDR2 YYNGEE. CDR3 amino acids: CASSASTANTEAFF. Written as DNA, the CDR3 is TGTGCCAGCAGCGCGTCAACAGCGAACACTGAAGCTTTCTTT. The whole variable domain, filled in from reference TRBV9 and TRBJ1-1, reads DSGVTQTPKHLITATGQRVTLRCSPRSGDLSVYWYQQSLDQGLQFLIQYYNGEERAKGNILERFSAQQFPDLHSELNLSSLELGDSALYFCASSASTANTEAFFGQGTRLTVV.

Written as DNA, the CDR3 is TGTGCCAGCAGTTTTCTGGTCGGAGACACTGAAGCTTTCTTT. Translated: CASSFLVGDTEAFF. The rearrangement uses TRBV27 and TRBJ1-1; D is unresolved. This CDR3 contains 14 residues. V lost 3 bases and J lost 3, with 11 bases in between. Germline CDR1 is MNHEY and CDR2 is SMNVEV (reference sequence).

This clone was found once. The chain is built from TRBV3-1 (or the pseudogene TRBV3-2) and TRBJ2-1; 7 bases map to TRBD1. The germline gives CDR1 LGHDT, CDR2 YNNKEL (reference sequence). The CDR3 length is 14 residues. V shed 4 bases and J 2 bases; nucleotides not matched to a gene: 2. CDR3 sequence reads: CASSLTGTYNEQFF. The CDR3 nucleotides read TGTGCCAGCAGCCTGACAGGGACCTACAATGAGCAGTTCTTC.

CDR3 bases: TGTGCCAGTAGTAAACCCCTAGGGGGTTCAAATCAGCCCCAGCATTTT. Protein sequence: CASSKPLGGSNQPQHF. The V and J genes are TRBV19 and TRBJ1-5, with a tentative D call TRBD1 (6 bases). The V gene's germline CDR1 is LNHDA and CDR2 SQIVND (reference sequence). The CDR3 totals 16 residues. V lost 4 bases, J lost 4 bases, and 17 bases lay in between.

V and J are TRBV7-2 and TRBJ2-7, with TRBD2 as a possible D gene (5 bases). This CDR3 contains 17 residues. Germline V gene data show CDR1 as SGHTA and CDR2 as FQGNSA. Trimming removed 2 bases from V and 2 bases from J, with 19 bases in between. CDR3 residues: CASSLPLSGGGTYEQYF. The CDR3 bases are TGTGCCAGCAGCTTACCATTAAGCGGTGGCGGTACCTACGAGCAGTACTTC.

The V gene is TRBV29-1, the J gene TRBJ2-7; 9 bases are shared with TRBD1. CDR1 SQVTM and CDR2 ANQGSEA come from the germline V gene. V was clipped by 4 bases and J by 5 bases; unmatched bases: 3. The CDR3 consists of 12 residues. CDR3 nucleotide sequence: TGCAGCGTTGGGACAGGGGCGAACGAGCAGTACTTC. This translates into CSVGTGANEQYF.

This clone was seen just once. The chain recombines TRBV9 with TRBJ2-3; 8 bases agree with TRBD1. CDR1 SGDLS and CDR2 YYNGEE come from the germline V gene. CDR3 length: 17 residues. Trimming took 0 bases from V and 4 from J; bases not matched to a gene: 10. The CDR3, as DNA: TGTGCCAGCAGCGTAGCAGGGGTTGGACAGGGCCCAGATACGCAGTATTTT. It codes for CASSVAGVGQGPDTQYF. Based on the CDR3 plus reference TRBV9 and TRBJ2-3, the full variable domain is DSGVTQTPKHLITATGQRVTLRCSPRSGDLSVYWYQQSLDQGLQFLIQYYNGEERAKGNILERFSAQQFPDLHSELNLSSLELGDSALYFCASSVAGVGQGPDTQYFGPGTRLTVL.

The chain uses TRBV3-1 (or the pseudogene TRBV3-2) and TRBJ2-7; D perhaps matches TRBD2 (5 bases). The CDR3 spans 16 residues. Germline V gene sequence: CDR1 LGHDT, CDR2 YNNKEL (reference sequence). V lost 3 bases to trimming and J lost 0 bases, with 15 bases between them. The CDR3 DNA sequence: TGTGCCAGCAGCCAGTACGGGAACACCTTCTCCTACGAGCAGTACTTC. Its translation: CASSQYGNTFSYEQYF.

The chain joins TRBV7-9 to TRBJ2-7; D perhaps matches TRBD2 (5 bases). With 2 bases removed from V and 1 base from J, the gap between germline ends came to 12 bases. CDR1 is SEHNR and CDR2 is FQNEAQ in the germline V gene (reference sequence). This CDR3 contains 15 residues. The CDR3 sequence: CASSLRAGGSYEQYF. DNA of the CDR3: TGTGCCAGCAGCTTAAGGGCGGGTGGGTCCTACGAGCAGTACTTC.

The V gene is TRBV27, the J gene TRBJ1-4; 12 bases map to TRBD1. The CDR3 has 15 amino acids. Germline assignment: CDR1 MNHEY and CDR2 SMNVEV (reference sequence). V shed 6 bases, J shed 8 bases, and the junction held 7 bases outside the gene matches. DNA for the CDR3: TGTGCCAGCAGCCCGACGGGACAGGGGGCGGAAAAACTGTTTTTT. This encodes CASSPTGQGAEKLFF.

The CDR3 DNA reads TGTGCCAGCAGTCGCGGGACTGCCAGGGAGGAGCAGTACTTC. This codes for CASSRGTAREEQYF. The chain links TRBV6-5 to TRBJ2-7, with D possibly matching TRBD2 (6 bases). The CDR3 length is 14 residues. Germline V CDR1 and CDR2: MNHEY, SVGAGI. V was shortened by 5 bases and J by 7 bases, with 18 bases between the two germline ends.

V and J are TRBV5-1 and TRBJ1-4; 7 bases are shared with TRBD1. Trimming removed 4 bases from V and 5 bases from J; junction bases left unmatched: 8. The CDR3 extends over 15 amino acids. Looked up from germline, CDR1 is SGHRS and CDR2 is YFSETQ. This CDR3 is CASSVSRDRNEKLFF. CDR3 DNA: TGCGCCAGCAGCGTAAGCCGGGACAGAAATGAAAAACTGTTTTTT.

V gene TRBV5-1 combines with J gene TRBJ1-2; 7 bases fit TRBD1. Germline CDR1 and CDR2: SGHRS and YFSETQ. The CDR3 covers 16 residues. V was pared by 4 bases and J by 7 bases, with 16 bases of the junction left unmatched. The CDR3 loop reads CASSQPGTVERSGYTF. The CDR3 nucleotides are TGCGCCAGCAGCCAGCCCGGGACAGTTGAGAGAAGTGGCTACACCTTC. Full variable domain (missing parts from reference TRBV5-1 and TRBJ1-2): KAGVTQTPRYLIKTRGQQVTLSCSPISGHRSVSWYQQTPGQGLQFLFEYFSETQRNKGNFPGRFSGRQFSNSRSEMNVSTLELGDSALYLCASSQPGTVERSGYTFGSGTRLTVV.

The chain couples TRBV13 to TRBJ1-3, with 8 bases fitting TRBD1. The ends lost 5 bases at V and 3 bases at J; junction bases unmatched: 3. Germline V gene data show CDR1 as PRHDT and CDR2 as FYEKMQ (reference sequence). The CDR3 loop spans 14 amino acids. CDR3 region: CASSPGTGGNTIYF. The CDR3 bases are TGTGCCAGCAGCCCGGGGACAGGTGGAAACACCATATATTTT.

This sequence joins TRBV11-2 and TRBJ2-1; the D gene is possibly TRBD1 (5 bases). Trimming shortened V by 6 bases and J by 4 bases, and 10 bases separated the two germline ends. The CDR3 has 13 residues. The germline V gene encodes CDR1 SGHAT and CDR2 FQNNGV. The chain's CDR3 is CASSRGSYNEQFF. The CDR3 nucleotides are TGTGCCAGCAGTAGGGGATCTTACAATGAGCAGTTCTTC.

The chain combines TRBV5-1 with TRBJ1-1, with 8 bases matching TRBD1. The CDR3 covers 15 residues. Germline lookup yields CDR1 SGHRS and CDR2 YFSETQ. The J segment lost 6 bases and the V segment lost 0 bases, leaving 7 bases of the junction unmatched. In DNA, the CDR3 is TGCGCCAGCAGCTTGGGGCCTGGACAGGGCGCTGAAGCTTTCTTT. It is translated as CASSLGPGQGAEAFF.

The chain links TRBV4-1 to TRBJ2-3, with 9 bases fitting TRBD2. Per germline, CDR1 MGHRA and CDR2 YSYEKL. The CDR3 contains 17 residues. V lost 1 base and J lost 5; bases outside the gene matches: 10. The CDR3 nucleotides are TGCGCCAGCAGCCAAGCTCACGGCGGGAGGGGGGGAGATACGCAGTATTTT. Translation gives CASSQAHGGRGGDTQYF.

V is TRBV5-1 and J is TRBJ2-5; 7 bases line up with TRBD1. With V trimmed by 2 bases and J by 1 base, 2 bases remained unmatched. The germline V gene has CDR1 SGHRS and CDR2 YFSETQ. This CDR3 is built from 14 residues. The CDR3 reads CASSLGQVQETQYF. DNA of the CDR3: TGCGCCAGCAGCTTAGGACAGGTCCAAGAGACCCAGTACTTC.

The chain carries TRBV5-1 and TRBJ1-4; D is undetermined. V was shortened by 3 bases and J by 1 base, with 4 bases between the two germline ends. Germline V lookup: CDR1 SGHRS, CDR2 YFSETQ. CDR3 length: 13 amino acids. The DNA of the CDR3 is TGCGCCAGCAGCTCCAGAACTAATGAAAAACTGTTTTTT. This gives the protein CASSSRTNEKLFF.

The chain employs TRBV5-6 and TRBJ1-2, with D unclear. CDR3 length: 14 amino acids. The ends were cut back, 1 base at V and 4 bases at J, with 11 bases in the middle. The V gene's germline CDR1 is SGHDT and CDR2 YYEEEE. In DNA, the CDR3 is TGTGCCAGCAGCTTGTTGTCGGGAGGCTATGGCTACACCTTC. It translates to CASSLLSGGYGYTF.

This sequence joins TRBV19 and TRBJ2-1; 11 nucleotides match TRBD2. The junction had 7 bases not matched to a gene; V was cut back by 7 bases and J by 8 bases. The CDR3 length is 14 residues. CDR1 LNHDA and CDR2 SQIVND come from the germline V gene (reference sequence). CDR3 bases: TGTGCCAGTATCAATAGCGGGAGGGCGGATGAGCAGTTCTTC. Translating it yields CASINSGRADEQFF.

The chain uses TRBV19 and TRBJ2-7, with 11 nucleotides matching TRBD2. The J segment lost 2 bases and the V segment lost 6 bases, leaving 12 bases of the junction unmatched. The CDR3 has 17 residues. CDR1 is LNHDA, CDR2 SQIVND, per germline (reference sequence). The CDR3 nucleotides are TGTGCCAGTAGCCCCCCGGGACTAGCGGCAGTCCCCTACGAGCAGTACTTC. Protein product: CASSPPGLAAVPYEQYF.

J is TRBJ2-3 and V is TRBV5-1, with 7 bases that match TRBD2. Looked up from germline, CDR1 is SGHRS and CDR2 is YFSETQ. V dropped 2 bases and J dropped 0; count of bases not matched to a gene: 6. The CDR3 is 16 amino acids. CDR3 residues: CASSFSGASSTDTQYF. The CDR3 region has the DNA TGCGCCAGCAGCTTCAGCGGGGCTTCTAGCACAGATACGCAGTATTTT.

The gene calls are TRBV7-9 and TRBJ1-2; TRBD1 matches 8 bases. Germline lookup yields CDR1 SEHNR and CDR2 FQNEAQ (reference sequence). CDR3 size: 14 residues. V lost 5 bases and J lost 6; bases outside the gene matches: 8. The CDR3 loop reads CASSPSNRGNGYTF. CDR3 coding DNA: TGTGCCAGCAGCCCCTCAAACAGGGGGAATGGCTACACCTTC.

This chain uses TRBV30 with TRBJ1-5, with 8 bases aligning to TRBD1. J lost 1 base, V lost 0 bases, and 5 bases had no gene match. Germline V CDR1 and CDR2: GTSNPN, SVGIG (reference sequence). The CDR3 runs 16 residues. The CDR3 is CAWSVQGGMSNQPQHF. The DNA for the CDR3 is TGTGCCTGGAGTGTACAGGGGGGGATGAGCAATCAGCCCCAGCATTTT.

CDR3 protein: CASSSRGPDGYTF. The CDR3 DNA reads as TGTGCCAGCAGCTCGAGGGGGCCCGATGGCTACACCTTC. The chain employs TRBV3-1 (or the pseudogene TRBV3-2) and TRBJ1-2; 7 bases line up with TRBD1. After removal of 5 bases from V and 6 bases from J, the junction contained 6 bases not matched to a gene. The CDR3 contains 13 residues. Germline V gene data show CDR1 as LGHDT and CDR2 as YNNKEL (reference sequence).